These T cell receptor beta chains were read from a single sample in a study of blood T cell repertoires in COVID-19. Profiling relied on immunoSEQ multiplex PCR, and the TCRdb table lists in-frame clones only, not all of them. Of approximately 170,000 clones listed, under 80% were seen once; the top ten hold under 15%. Sequenced: peripheral blood. The receptors here all came from a woman in her forties or fifties with acute or convalescent COVID-19. CDR3s include the opening cysteine and the closing phenylalanine or tryptophan. D genes are given only for firm matches. Clone size, where shown, is once, few, many, or a class for clones that have expanded.

size	J	D	V	DNA	CDR3
NA	TRBJ2-7	TRBD2	TRBV6-2/TRBV6-3	TGTGCCAGCAGTCCCGGACTAGCGGTCTCCTACGAGCAGTACTTC	CASSPGLAVSYEQYF
NA	TRBJ1-3	NA	TRBV6-1	TGTGCCAGCAGTGAGTACAGGGATTCGGGAAACACCATATATTTT	CASSEYRDSGNTIYF
few	TRBJ1-5	TRBD1	TRBV6-5	TGTGCCAGCAGGACGGACAGGGGCAATCAGCCCCAGCATTTT	CASRTDRGNQPQHF
once	TRBJ2-1	TRBD2	TRBV11-3	TGTGCCAGCAGCTTAGGTGGCGGGGGGCACAATGAGCAGTTCTTC	CASSLGGGGHNEQFF
NA	TRBJ2-7	NA	TRBV15	TGTGCCACCAGCAGATATAGAGACGAGCAGTACTTC	CATSRYRDEQYF
NA	TRBJ2-7	TRBD2	TRBV6-2/TRBV6-3	TGTGCCAGCAGTTCTAACCTAAGGGGCGGGAGAACCCACGAGCAGTACTTC	CASSSNLRGGRTHEQYF
NA	TRBJ2-7	TRBD1	TRBV2	TGTGCCAGCAGCCAAGGGACAGGGCCCTACGAGCAGTACTTC	CASSQGTGPYEQYF
NA	TRBJ2-2	TRBD1	TRBV4-1	TGCGCCAGCAGATACGGACAGGGAAGGACCGGGGAGCTGTTTTTT	CASRYGQGRTGELFF
NA	TRBJ1-3	TRBD1	TRBV7-6	TGTGCCAGCAGCTTAGCGCAGACAGGGATGCGGAACACCATATATTTT	CASSLAQTGMRNTIYF
NA	TRBJ1-2	NA	TRBV2	TGTGCCAGCAATCAGGGGCTTAACTATGGCTACACCTTC	CASNQGLNYGYTF
once	TRBJ2-5	NA	TRBV5-4	TGTGCCAGCAGCTTGGTAGGCAGCGGGTGGCAAGAGACCCAGTACTTC	CASSLVGSGWQETQYF
NA	TRBJ1-5	NA	TRBV3-1/TRBV3-2	TGTGCCAGCAGCCAGATACACGACAATCAGCCCCAGCATTTT	CASSQIHDNQPQHF
many	TRBJ2-6	TRBD1	TRBV27	TGTGCCAGCAGTATTGGCAGGGGGCTGGGGGCCAACGTCCTGACTTTC	CASSIGRGLGANVLTF
NA	TRBJ1-2	NA	TRBV5-1	TGCGCCAGCAGCCCCTCAGGGGTGGGTGGCTACACCTTC	CASSPSGVGGYTF
NA	TRBJ2-7	TRBD1	TRBV4-1	TGCGCCAGCAGCCAAGAATGGACAGGGGTCTACGAGCAGTACTTC	CASSQEWTGVYEQYF
few	TRBJ2-2	TRBD2	TRBV3-1/TRBV3-2	TGTGCCAGCAGCTTAGCGGGGGGGATGGACACCGGGGAGCTGTTTTTT	CASSLAGGMDTGELFF
NA	TRBJ1-1	NA	TRBV7-8	TGTGCCAGCAGCTTTGGGGGGGATGAAGCTTTCTTT	CASSFGGDEAFF
once	TRBJ1-2	NA	TRBV15	TGTGCCACCAGCAGAGATCCGGGGGGAATAGCTAACTATGGCTACACCTTC	CATSRDPGGIANYGYTF
NA	TRBJ2-7	TRBD1	TRBV4-3	TGCGCCAGCAGCCAAGAGATAAACAGGGGGCCGGGGGAGCAGTACTTC	CASSQEINRGPGEQYF
NA	TRBJ2-5	TRBD2	TRBV3-1/TRBV3-2	TGTGCCAGCAGCCAAGGGTTCGTCGCTAGCGGGATTCAAGAGACCCAGTACTTC	CASSQGFVASGIQETQYF
NA	TRBJ2-2	NA	TRBV5-1	TGCGCCAGCAGCTTGACTACAGGCACCGGGGAGCTGTTTTTT	CASSLTTGTGELFF
NA	TRBJ1-6	TRBD1	TRBV28	TGTGCCAGCACTGTCGACAGGGAGGTTTCACCCCTCCACTTT	CASTVDREVSPLHF
NA	TRBJ2-2	TRBD1	TRBV7-2	TGTGCCAGCAGCCTTATTGGGACAGGGCTTTTCGGGGAGCTGTTTTTT	CASSLIGTGLFGELFF
once	TRBJ2-1	NA	TRBV4-3	TGCGCCAGCAGCCAAGTTTTGCGGAATGAGCAGTTCTTC	CASSQVLRNEQFF
once	TRBJ2-1	TRBD1	TRBV28	TGTGCCAGCAGTCAACCCGGGACAGGGAAATACAATGAGCAGTTCTTC	CASSQPGTGKYNEQFF
once	TRBJ2-1	TRBD1	TRBV28	TGTGCCAGCACCCCGACAGGGGGAGCAAAACGCTCCTACAATGAGCAGTTCTTC	CASTPTGGAKRSYNEQFF
NA	TRBJ1-1	NA	TRBV5-4	TGTGCCAGCAGCCCAGTTATGGAGGTGGTGAACACTGAAGCTTTCTTT	CASSPVMEVVNTEAFF
NA	TRBJ2-7	TRBD1	TRBV5-1	TGCGCCAGCAGTACCGGGACAGGGGGCGCCCCTACCTACGAGCAGTACTTC	CASSTGTGGAPTYEQYF
NA	TRBJ2-3	NA	TRBV12-3/TRBV12-4	TGTGCCAGCAGTTTGGAGGTCGCGCAGTATTTT	CASSLEVAQYF
NA	TRBJ1-1	TRBD1	TRBV28	TGTGCCAGCACCCGACAGGGAACCTACGCGAACACTGAAGCTTTCTTT	CASTRQGTYANTEAFF
NA	TRBJ1-5	NA	TRBV28	TGTGCCAGCAGTTTCCCCGACTTCGGGGTTCAGCCCCAGCATTTT	CASSFPDFGVQPQHF
NA	TRBJ2-7	TRBD1	TRBV10-3	TGTGCCATCAGAGCGGACAGGAGATACTACGAGCAGTACTTC	CAIRADRRYYEQYF
NA	TRBJ2-3	TRBD2	TRBV6-5	TGTGCCAGCAGCCCCCTAGCGGGGGGGCGGAATACGCAGTATTTT	CASSPLAGGRNTQYF
few	TRBJ2-2	NA	TRBV10-1	TGCGCCAGCAGTGAATCCAGGGTCGGACCCGGGGAGCTGTTTTTT	CASSESRVGPGELFF
once	TRBJ2-1	TRBD1	TRBV10-3	TGTGCCAGCGGGACAGGCGACCCCTACAATGAGCAGTTCTTC	CASGTGDPYNEQFF
NA	TRBJ1-6	NA	TRBV12-5	TGTGCTAGTGGATCCCGACAGAATTCACCCCTCCACTTT	CASGSRQNSPLHF
NA	TRBJ2-4	NA	TRBV7-6	TGTGCCAGCAGCTTAGAAGTTTCGGTGGGGGGTGGGCAAAACATTCAGTACTTC	CASSLEVSVGGGQNIQYF
NA	TRBJ2-1	TRBD1	TRBV24-1	TGTGCCACCAGTGATTTTAAAGGGGGCGCGTCCTACAATGAGCAGTTCTTC	CATSDFKGGASYNEQFF
NA	TRBJ2-5	NA	TRBV7-2	TGTGCCAGCAGCTTGCTCCAGGGTGAGACCCAGTACTTC	CASSLLQGETQYF
NA	TRBJ2-1	TRBD2	TRBV27	TGTGCCAGCAGCCTCGATTTAGCGGGAGGGGGCAATGAGCAGTTCTTC	CASSLDLAGGGNEQFF
NA	TRBJ2-1	TRBD1	TRBV2	TGTGCCAGCAGTGAAGAAGGGGTACGGACAGGGACCTACAATGAGCAGTTCTTC	CASSEEGVRTGTYNEQFF
NA	TRBJ2-3	TRBD1	TRBV5-4	TGTGCCAGCAGCCGGAGGAGACAGGGCGCAGATACGCAGTATTTT	CASSRRRQGADTQYF
NA	TRBJ1-5	NA	TRBV6-5	TGTGCCAGCAGAGTGTACAGGGCCAGCAATCAGCCCCAGCATTTT	CASRVYRASNQPQHF
NA	TRBJ1-1	NA	TRBV3-1/TRBV3-2	TGTGCCAGCAGCCAAGATTTTCGTTGGACAGTTGAAGCTTTCTTT	CASSQDFRWTVEAFF
few	TRBJ1-4	NA	TRBV18	TGTGCCAGCTCGCCCTACGCCCCCACAGGGAGTGGTAATGAAAAACTGTTTTTT	CASSPYAPTGSGNEKLFF
NA	TRBJ1-1	NA	TRBV9	TGTGCCAGCAGCCTCGGACAGAGGAACACTGAAGCTTTCTTT	CASSLGQRNTEAFF
NA	TRBJ1-1	NA	TRBV6-5	TGTGCCAGCAGTTCGGGGGGGGCCAGGGAGAGTGAAGCTTTCTTT	CASSSGGARESEAFF
NA	TRBJ1-6	NA	TRBV7-2	TGTGCCAGCAGCTTAGGGGTGCTAGGTCGGCCCCTCCACTTT	CASSLGVLGRPLHF
once	TRBJ2-7	NA	TRBV18	TGTGCCAGCTCACCCGCGCAGCGCACCTACGAGCAGTACTTC	CASSPAQRTYEQYF
NA	TRBJ1-2	NA	TRBV2	TGTGCCAGCAGTGGGACGGTGCAGGGTGGCTACACCTTC	CASSGTVQGGYTF
few	TRBJ1-2	NA	TRBV19	TGTGCCAGTAGTATAGATCTGCTGGCGGGAGTCCAGGGTGGCTACACCTTC	CASSIDLLAGVQGGYTF
few	TRBJ1-5	NA	TRBV20-1	TGCAGTGCTAGTCCACTACTAGGGGGTTGGAATCAGCCCCAGCATTTT	CSASPLLGGWNQPQHF
NA	TRBJ1-2	TRBD1	TRBV30	TGTGCCTGGAACAGGGGCAGGGGGGTATATGGCTACACCTTC	CAWNRGRGVYGYTF
NA	TRBJ2-7	NA	TRBV12-3/TRBV12-4	TGTGCCAGCAGTTCGGACACTTACGAGCAGTACTTC	CASSSDTYEQYF
once	TRBJ1-6	NA	TRBV19	TGTGCCAGTAGTCCCACAGGGACCCCACCCCTCCACTTT	CASSPTGTPPLHF